This T cell receptor beta chain emerged from a study of T cell responses to AZD1222 COVID-19 vaccine. The study's findings and limits: Repertoire sampling was restricted to post-peak T cell response timepoints. Researchers report vaccine-associated CD4 TCRs spanning spike, with dominance at 160-218 and 743-854.

Sequencing was performed with immunoSEQ multiplex PCR; in TCRdb, only in-frame clones are kept and a portion is missing. The sample records 56,000 or so clones, over 75% being singletons. With respect to this clone: Its antigen is undetermined.

Germline assignment: CDR1 PRHDT and CDR2 FYEKMQ (reference sequence). The CDR3 has 14 amino acids. V was cut by 5 bases and J by 8 bases, with 16 bases left in between. Source: peripheral blood, taken on day 0 of AZD1222 vaccination. The J gene is TRBJ1-5, the V gene TRBV13; D perhaps matches TRBD1 (5 bases). This TCR derives from an adult in good health. The CDR3 DNA is TGTGCCAGCAGCCTCCGGGGCTATGAGGAGCCCCAGCATTTT. This encodes CASSLRGYEEPQHF.